This T cell receptor beta chain was found in a study of T-cell memory formation after mild COVID-19. Study summary: There were largely donor-specific TCR clusters.

Researchers used 5'RACE with constant-segment primers to make TCR alpha and TCR beta cDNA libraries that carry sample barcodes and UMIs. TCRdb re-called the 5' RACE reads with MiXCR, one entry per CDR3 protein. The sample has more than 250,000 distinct CDR3 sequences; about 17% are singletons. A few counts support this clonotype. Between the trimmed V and J ends, which lost 1 base and 1 base, there was a span of 10 bases. CDR1 is MGHRA and CDR2 is YSYEKL in the germline V gene. There are 15 residues in the CDR3. The rearrangement uses TRBV4-1 and TRBJ1-1; tentatively, D is TRBD1 (6 bases). The clonotype originates from a man younger than 35 who had mild COVID-19 (a few samples of this study predate the infection). Cell type and time point are not known. Sequencing was performed on PBMCs or a T cell subset sorted from them (not recorded which). The CDR3 coding sequence is TGCGCCAGCAGCCAAGGGGGGGCGGGGAACACTGAAGCTTTCTTT. It encodes CASSQGGAGNTEAFF.